The 26 T cell receptor beta chains in this list originate from one sample, sequenced in a study of blood T cell repertoires in COVID-19. This table comes from immunoSEQ multiplex PCR, and its TCRdb copy is limited to in-frame clones, with some not included. The sample records 88,000 or so clones, 81% being singletons. Sequences were obtained from peripheral blood. The receptors were gathered from a man between 60 and 70 years old with acute or convalescent COVID-19.

This clone was picked up a small number of times. The chain uses TRBV19 and TRBJ2-7, with D perhaps matching TRBD2 (6 bases). There are 14 residues in the CDR3. Trimming took off 3 bases at V and 2 bases at J, with 11 bases between the two ends. CDR1 is LNHDA, CDR2 SQIVND, per germline (reference sequence). CDR3 in DNA: TGTGCCAGTAGTATCGGGACGGGAGCCTACGAGCAGTACTTC. As protein: CASSIGTGAYEQYF.

The chain has TRBV5-1 and TRBJ2-2; D possibly corresponds to TRBD2 (5 bases). CDR3 length: 16 amino acids. V was cut by 0 bases and J by 2 bases, with 11 bases left in between. In germline, CDR1 is SGHRS, CDR2 YFSETQ. This CDR3 reads CASSLEVGVNTGELFF. The DNA for the CDR3 is TGCGCCAGCAGCTTGGAGGTCGGGGTAAACACCGGGGAGCTGTTTTTT.

The V call is TRBV10-3, the J call TRBJ2-3; tentatively, D is TRBD1 (6 bases). The length of the CDR3 is 12 residues. Between the trimmed V and J ends, which lost 8 bases and 6 bases, there was a span of 12 bases. The germline gives CDR1 ENHRY, CDR2 SYGVKD. The CDR3 reads CAIGQRSDTQYF. Written as DNA, the CDR3 is TGTGCCATCGGACAGAGGTCGGATACGCAGTATTTT.

The CDR3 coding sequence is TGTGCCAGCAGCCAGTGGACGGGGACTGGGGAGACCCAGTACTTC. Its protein product is CASSQWTGTGETQYF. The chain carries TRBV3-1 (or the pseudogene TRBV3-2) and TRBJ2-5, with a possible D match to TRBD2 (6 bases). Trimming pared 3 bases from V and 5 bases from J, leaving 16 bases between. CDR3 size: 15 residues. Germline values: CDR1 LGHDT, CDR2 YNNKEL (reference sequence).

The V gene is TRBV3-1 (or the pseudogene TRBV3-2), the J gene TRBJ2-7, with D possibly matching TRBD1 (7 bases). Trimming shortened V by 5 bases and J by 5 bases, and 19 bases separated the two germline ends. In germline, CDR1 is LGHDT, CDR2 YNNKEL (reference sequence). CDR3 length: 15 residues. CDR3 amino acids: CASSNAGGGWDEQYF. The CDR3 nucleotides are TGTGCCAGCAGCAATGCCGGAGGGGGCTGGGACGAGCAGTACTTC.

This chain joins TRBV6-5 and TRBJ1-2; D gene uncertain. Germline V gene sequence: CDR1 MNHEY, CDR2 SVGAGI. The CDR3 extends over 15 amino acids. Trimming shortened V by 5 bases and J by 7 bases, and 20 bases separated the two germline ends. In nucleotides, the CDR3 is TGTGCCAGCAGTAACGACCCGACGCGAGGGTTTGGCTACACCTTC. Its translation: CASSNDPTRGFGYTF.

This clone has only a few counts. The gene calls are TRBV5-8 and TRBJ2-7, with D unresolved. This CDR3 has 11 amino acids. V shed 2 bases and J shed 4 bases, with 4 bases lying between them. CDR1 and CDR2 from the germline V gene are SGHTS and YDEGEE. In DNA form, the CDR3 reads TGTGCCAGCAGCTTCGGTTACGAGCAGTACTTC. The encoded protein is CASSFGYEQYF.

The chain is built from TRBV27 and TRBJ1-2; D ambiguous. The CDR3 runs 14 residues. CDR1 and CDR2 (germline): MNHEY, SMNVEV (reference sequence). V was trimmed by 0 bases and J by 4 bases, leaving 9 bases between them. The CDR3 sequence is CASSLSRQAYGYTF. CDR3 bases: TGTGCCAGCAGTTTATCGCGACAAGCCTATGGCTACACCTTC.

This clone has a handful of counts. V and J are TRBV7-8 and TRBJ1-2; TRBD1 agrees at 9 bases. Germline lookup yields CDR1 SGHVS and CDR2 FQNEAQ. Trimming cost V 3 bases and J 3 bases; bases outside gene matches: 5. The CDR3 covers 15 residues. CDR3 in amino acids: CASSFADRGYYGYTF. The CDR3 DNA follows: TGTGCCAGCAGCTTTGCGGACAGGGGTTACTATGGCTACACCTTC.

The chain recombines TRBV19 with TRBJ1-1; the match to TRBD1 covers 9 bases. The ends lost 5 bases at V and 3 bases at J; junction bases unmatched: 10. CDR1 LNHDA and CDR2 SQIVND come from the germline V gene (reference sequence). The CDR3 spans 16 residues. As DNA, the CDR3 is TGTGCCAGTAGTCCCTACAGGGGGCGTCAGGACACTGAAGCTTTCTTT. Translating gives CASSPYRGRQDTEAFF.

The chain recombines TRBV12-5 with TRBJ2-7; D may be TRBD1 (6 bases). With 7 bases removed from V and 6 bases from J, the gap between germline ends came to 13 bases. This CDR3 is built from 12 residues. Germline V gives CDR1 LGHNT, CDR2 FRNRAP. CDR3 sequence: CASVNLGGEQYF. The CDR3 region has the DNA TGTGCTAGTGTTAACCTAGGGGGCGAGCAGTACTTC.

In this sample, this clone turned up once. V usage is TRBV6-1 and J usage is TRBJ2-7; no reliable D call. Germline V lookup: CDR1 MNHNS, CDR2 SASEGT. The CDR3 loop spans 12 amino acids. Trimming removed 6 bases from V and 7 bases from J, with 13 bases in between. CDR3 in amino acids: CASRRSSWEQYF. The DNA for the CDR3 is TGTGCCAGCAGGAGGTCGAGCTGGGAGCAGTACTTC.

This clone was found once. The chain combines TRBV7-9 with TRBJ2-5; 11 nucleotides line up with TRBD1. Germline V CDR1 and CDR2: SEHNR, FQNEAQ (reference sequence). After removal of 5 bases from V and 2 bases from J, the junction contained 13 bases not matched to a gene. The CDR3 totals 18 residues. CDR3 bases: TGTGCCAGCAGCCCGGGACAGGGGGGTACAGGTAATCAAGAGACCCAGTACTTC. This codes for CASSPGQGGTGNQETQYF.

The chain uses TRBV6-6 and TRBJ2-1, with TRBD2 matching over 8 bases. The CDR3 runs to 14 residues. The junction had 3 bases not matched to a gene; V was cut back by 7 bases and J by 1 base. The V gene's germline CDR1 is MNHNY and CDR2 SVGAGI (reference sequence). For the CDR3, the DNA is TGTGCCAGCAAGACTAGCGATTCCTACAATGAGCAGTTCTTC. Its protein is CASKTSDSYNEQFF.

The sample holds one count of this clone. The chain recombines TRBV28 with TRBJ1-2, with a possible D match to TRBD1 (6 bases). The V and J ends lost 3 bases and 7 bases respectively, with 18 bases between them. The germline gives CDR1 MDHEN, CDR2 SYDVKM. CDR3 length: 15 amino acids. In DNA, the CDR3 is TGTGCCAGCAGTTTGGGGGGGGGCCTACTATCTGGCTACACCTTC. Protein: CASSLGGGLLSGYTF.

The chain employs TRBV2 and TRBJ1-2, with 7 bases identical to TRBD1. V dropped 5 bases and J dropped 3; count of bases not matched to a gene: 3. From germline, CDR1 is SNHLY and CDR2 FYNNEI. The CDR3 extends over 13 amino acids. The CDR3 is CASSRQGDYGYTF. The CDR3 DNA reads as TGTGCCAGCAGTCGACAGGGAGACTATGGCTACACCTTC.

The CDR3 is CASSLTENTEAFF. The CDR3 nucleotides are TGTGCCAGCTCACTGACAGAGAACACTGAAGCTTTCTTT. The chain employs TRBV18 and TRBJ1-1, with D possibly TRBD1 on 5 matching bases. Trimming cost V 4 bases and J 1 base, with 7 bases left between them. This CDR3 is built from 13 residues. Germline lookup yields CDR1 KGHSH and CDR2 LQKENI.

The V and J genes are TRBV19 and TRBJ2-5, with D uncertain. Germline V CDR1 and CDR2: LNHDA, SQIVND (reference sequence). The CDR3 runs 13 residues. V lost 3 bases and J lost 5, with 10 bases in between. DNA of the CDR3: TGTGCCAGTAGTATGCGGTGGATGGAGACCCAGTACTTC. Its protein product is CASSMRWMETQYF.

The rearrangement links TRBV11-3 to TRBJ2-5, with D perhaps matching TRBD2 (5 bases). The V gene's germline CDR1 is SGHNT and CDR2 YENEEA. The CDR3 loop spans 14 amino acids. V lost 5 bases to trimming and J lost 4 bases, with 14 bases between them. The CDR3 DNA reads as TGTGCCAGCAGCGCTAACTTGGCGGGAGAGACCCAGTACTTC. The encoded protein is CASSANLAGETQYF.

This clone was observed a single time. The rearrangement links TRBV6-5 to TRBJ1-4; D is unresolved. V shed 4 bases and J shed 3 bases, with 15 bases lying between them. CDR3 length: 16 amino acids. Germline-derived CDR1 and CDR2 are MNHEY and SVGAGI. The CDR3: CASSLSSWGANEKLFF. The CDR3 DNA sequence: TGTGCCAGCAGTTTATCCTCGTGGGGAGCTAATGAAAAACTGTTTTTT.

The J gene is TRBJ1-1, the V gene TRBV2; D is unresolved. The length of the CDR3 is 11 residues. Germline CDR1 reads SNHLY; CDR2 reads FYNNEI. V was pared by 7 bases and J by 11 bases, with 14 bases between. In DNA form, the CDR3 reads TGTGCCAGCATTCGAACGGGATCGGCTTTCTTT. Protein product: CASIRTGSAFF.

The rearrangement links TRBV6-6 to TRBJ2-5; 9 bases are shared with TRBD2. The CDR3 totals 15 residues. CDR1 is MNHNY, CDR2 SVGAGI, per germline (reference sequence). The junction had 6 bases not matched to a gene; V was cut back by 6 bases and J by 1 base. The CDR3 here is CASRRGLAFQETQYF. The CDR3 DNA reads as TGTGCCAGCAGACGCGGACTAGCGTTCCAAGAGACCCAGTACTTC.

The chain couples TRBV24-1 to TRBJ2-5; 8 positions agree with TRBD1. Germline CDR1 reads KGHDR; CDR2 reads SFDVKD. Trimming cost V 7 bases and J 4 bases; bases outside gene matches: 7. This CDR3 is built from 14 residues. CDR3 bases: TGTGCCACCAGCCTTGGACAGGGTGGAGAGACCCAGTACTTC. Amino acid sequence: CATSLGQGGETQYF.

This clone was counted a few times. The J gene is TRBJ1-2, the V gene TRBV6-5; TRBD1 matches at 7 bases. With 10 bases clipped from V and 4 bases from J, the junction kept 6 bases outside the gene matches. The length of the CDR3 is 12 residues. Germline loops: CDR1 MNHEY, CDR2 SVGAGI. The CDR3 DNA is TGTGCCACCGCTGACAGGGCCTATGGCTACACCTTC. Residues: CATADRAYGYTF.

The V gene is TRBV28, the J gene TRBJ2-5; TRBD2 might be the D (6 bases). The V end lost 4 bases, the J end lost 4 bases, and 13 bases lay between the germline ends. Germline V lookup: CDR1 MDHEN, CDR2 SYDVKM. This CDR3 contains 14 residues. CDR3 in amino acids: CASSSPLGGETQYF. CDR3 in DNA: TGTGCCAGCAGTTCCCCCTTGGGAGGAGAGACCCAGTACTTC. The full variable domain, rest sourced from reference TRBV28 and TRBJ2-5, is DVKVTQSSRYLVKRTGEKVFLECVQDMDHENMFWYRQDPGLGLRLIYFSYDVKMKEKGDIPEGYSVSREKKERFSLILESASTNQTSMYLCASSSPLGGETQYFGPGTRLLVL.

CDR3 residues: CASSYYTAGTDTQYF. DNA for the CDR3: TGTGCCAGCAGTTACTACACGGCGGGCACAGATACGCAGTATTTT. The genes are TRBV6-5 and TRBJ2-3; D gene ambiguous. This CDR3 comprises 15 residues. V was trimmed by 1 base and J by 1 base, leaving 9 bases between them. In germline, CDR1 is MNHEY, CDR2 SVGAGI.